This T cell receptor beta chain was observed in a study of cytomegalovirus exposure and HLA in healthy donors. Study observations and caveats: Researchers reported in a later analysis that a missense DCLRE1C variant was tied to TCR beta V- and J-gene trimming. Overall, around 160 TCR beta chains were annotated as cytomegalovirus-associated.

PCR was performed using 60 Vbeta and 13 Jbeta primers. Libraries were prepared by immunoSEQ multiplex PCR; TCRdb keeps only in-frame clonotypes and omits some of them. The sample records around 140,000 clones, around 75% being singletons. Trimming removed 8 bases from V and 7 bases from J, with 18 bases in between. The CDR3 length is 14 residues. CDR1 and CDR2 (germline): SNHLY, FYNNEI. Comment on this clone: Antigen specificity is unknown.

The source material was PBMCs. The gene calls are TRBV2 and TRBJ2-1; D perhaps matches TRBD2 (6 bases). The source is a young man in good health and CMV-seronegative. The CDR3 region has the DNA TGTGCCAGCGGGGCGGCACGGGGGAGAAATGAGCAGTTCTTC. This encodes CASGAARGRNEQFF.